This T cell receptor (beta chain) was captured in a study of T cell responses to AZD1222 COVID-19 vaccine. Study background: Analysis merged second doses at about 4 or about 12 weeks. Study-wide findings and caveats: Donors, mostly white British, included more females; clonal diversity was possibly underestimated. Elevations in Spike-specific TCR breadth and depth followed administration of two AZD1222 doses. Repertoires in all cases were sampled only once the peak T cell response had passed.

On this clone: Its antigen is unidentified.

Germline V gene sequence: CDR1 LGHNA, CDR2 YNFKEQ. This CDR3 contains 17 residues. The V segment lost 1 base and the J segment 5 bases; nucleotides outside the gene matches: 5. Some clones are missing from TCRdb's copy, which holds only in-frame ones; the method was immunoSEQ multiplex PCR. The top ten hold about 19% of the sample, which has some 90,000 clones, around nine tenths seen once. The origin of this receptor is an adult in good health. Sequencing used peripheral blood, obtained on day 0 of AZD1222 vaccination. The gene calls are TRBV4-2 and TRBJ2-1; 13 nucleotides line up with TRBD2. Written as DNA, the CDR3 is TGTGCCAGCAGCCAAGTCGGGACTAGCGGGGAAGACAATGAGCAGTTCTTC. The encoded protein is CASSQVGTSGEDNEQFF.